These T cell receptor beta chains were read from a single sample in a study of OX40 agonist ivuxolimab in advanced cancers. This table comes from immunoSEQ multiplex PCR, and its TCRdb copy is limited to in-frame clones, with some not included. The sample comprises 25,000 to 30,000 clones, roughly 84% of which are singletons, and roughly a sixth rests with the top ten. The input for sequencing was CD4+ or CD8+ T cells sorted from blood, taken in a trial of the OX40 agonist ivuxolimab. These TCRs come from an adult with an advanced solid tumor such as melanoma, head and neck, liver or kidney cancer. CDR3s include the opening cysteine and the closing phenylalanine or tryptophan. The D gene is left open where the match is weak. Not all rows give a size; the values are once, few, many and, for expanded clones, a class.

>TRBJ2-5|TRBD2|TRBV7-9|NA
TGTGCCAGCAGCCCGGCTAGCGGACCGAACAAAGAGACCCAGTACTTC
CASSPASGPNKETQYF
>TRBJ2-1|NA|TRBV13|NA
TGTGCCAGCAGCTTAGCAGGGAATGAGCAGTTCTTC
CASSLAGNEQFF
>TRBJ2-5|NA|TRBV9|NA
TGTGCCAGCAGCCCTCGGGAGCCATCCGGAGAGACCCAGTACTTC
CASSPREPSGETQYF
>TRBJ1-5|NA|TRBV4-2|NA
TGTGCCAGCAGCCAAGATCAGATGGGTTATAGCAATCAGCCCCAGCATTTT
CASSQDQMGYSNQPQHF
>TRBJ2-3|TRBD2|TRBV7-6|NA
TGTGCCAGCAGCGCTGAGTGGCGGGAGGATGGGACAGATACGCAGTATTTT
CASSAEWREDGTDTQYF
>TRBJ1-1|NA|TRBV29-1|NA
TGCAGCGTTGACCCACCGTTGAACACTGAAGCTTTCTTT
CSVDPPLNTEAFF
>TRBJ2-7|TRBD1|TRBV29-1|NA
TGCAGCGTTTTAACCTCCGGGACAGCCTACGAGCAGTACTTC
CSVLTSGTAYEQYF
>TRBJ1-4|NA|TRBV28|NA
TGTGCCAGCAGTTTTCGGCAGGGTTTCGAAAAACTGTTTTTT
CASSFRQGFEKLFF
>TRBJ2-1|TRBD2|TRBV10-3|NA
TGTGCCATCAGTGAGCTCGCGGGGGGGCTCAATGAGCAGTTCTTC
CAISELAGGLNEQFF
>TRBJ2-7|TRBD1|TRBV11-3|NA
TGTGCCAGCAGCCCGAGGACAGGTCAACCCTACGAGCAGTACTTC
CASSPRTGQPYEQYF
>TRBJ1-2|NA|TRBV6-1|few
TGTGCCGCCGAGCCCCAGGGGAACTATGGCTACACCTTC
CAAEPQGNYGYTF
>TRBJ2-1|TRBD2|TRBV27|NA
TGTGCCAGCAGGTCTGGGACTAGCGGGAGTGATGAGCAGTTCTTC
CASRSGTSGSDEQFF
>TRBJ2-7|TRBD2|TRBV4-3|NA
TGCGCCAGCAGCCAAGCCTTGACTAGCGGGAGAACCTACGAGCAGTACTTC
CASSQALTSGRTYEQYF
>TRBJ1-2|NA|TRBV14|NA
TGTGCCAGCAGCCGAGGGACGAACTATGGCTACACCTTC
CASSRGTNYGYTF
>TRBJ1-2|NA|TRBV27|NA
TGTGCCAGCAGTGCCGTCTCCTCTAACTATGGCTACACCTTC
CASSAVSSNYGYTF
>TRBJ2-1|TRBD2|TRBV29-1|NA
TGCAGCGTTGAACTCGGGGGGGCTTACAATGAGCAGTTCTTC
CSVELGGAYNEQFF